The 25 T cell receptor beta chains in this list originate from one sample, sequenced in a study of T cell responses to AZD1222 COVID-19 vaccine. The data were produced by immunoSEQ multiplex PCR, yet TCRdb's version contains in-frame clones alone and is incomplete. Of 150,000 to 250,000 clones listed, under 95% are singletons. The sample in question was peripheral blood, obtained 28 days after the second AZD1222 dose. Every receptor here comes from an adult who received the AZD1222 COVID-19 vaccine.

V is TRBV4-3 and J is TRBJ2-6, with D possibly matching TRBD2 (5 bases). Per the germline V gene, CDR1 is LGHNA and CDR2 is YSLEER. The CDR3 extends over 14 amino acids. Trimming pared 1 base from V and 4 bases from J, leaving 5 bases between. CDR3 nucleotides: TGCGCCAGCAGCCAAGCGGGGGGGGCCAACGTCCTGACTTTC. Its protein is CASSQAGGANVLTF.

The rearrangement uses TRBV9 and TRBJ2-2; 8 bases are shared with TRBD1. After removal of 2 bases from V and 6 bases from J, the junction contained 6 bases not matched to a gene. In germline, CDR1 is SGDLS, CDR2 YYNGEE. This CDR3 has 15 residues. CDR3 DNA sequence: TGTGCCAGCAGCGTCTCAGGGGGCTATGCCGGGGAGCTGTTTTTT. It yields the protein CASSVSGGYAGELFF.

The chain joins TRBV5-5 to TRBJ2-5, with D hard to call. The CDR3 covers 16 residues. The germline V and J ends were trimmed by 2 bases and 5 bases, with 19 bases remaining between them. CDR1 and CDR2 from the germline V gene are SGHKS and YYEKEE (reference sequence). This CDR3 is CASSLDAGVFGETQYF. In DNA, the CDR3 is TGTGCCAGCAGCTTAGACGCTGGGGTATTTGGGGAGACCCAGTACTTC.

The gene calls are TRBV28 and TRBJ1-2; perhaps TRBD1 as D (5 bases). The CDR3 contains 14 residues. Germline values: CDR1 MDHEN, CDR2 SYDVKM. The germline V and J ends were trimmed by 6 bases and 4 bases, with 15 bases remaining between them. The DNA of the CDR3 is TGTGCCAGCAGCTTTGTAGGGGCTGGCTATGGCTACACCTTC. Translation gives CASSFVGAGYGYTF.

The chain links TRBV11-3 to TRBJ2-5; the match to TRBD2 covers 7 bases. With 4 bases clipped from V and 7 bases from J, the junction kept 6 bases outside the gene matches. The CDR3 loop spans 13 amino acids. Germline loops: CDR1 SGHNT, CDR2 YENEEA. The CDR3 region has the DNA TGTGCCAGCAGCTCCTCGGGGGGAGGGACCCAGTACTTC. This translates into CASSSSGGGTQYF.

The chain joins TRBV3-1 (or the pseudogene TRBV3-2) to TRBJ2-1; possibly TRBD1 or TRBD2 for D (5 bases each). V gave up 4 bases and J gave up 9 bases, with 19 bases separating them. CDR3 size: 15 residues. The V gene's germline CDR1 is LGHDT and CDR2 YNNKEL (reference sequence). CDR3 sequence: CASSLQGVSSSEQFF. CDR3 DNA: TGTGCCAGCAGCCTGCAGGGAGTAAGCAGTAGTGAGCAGTTCTTC.

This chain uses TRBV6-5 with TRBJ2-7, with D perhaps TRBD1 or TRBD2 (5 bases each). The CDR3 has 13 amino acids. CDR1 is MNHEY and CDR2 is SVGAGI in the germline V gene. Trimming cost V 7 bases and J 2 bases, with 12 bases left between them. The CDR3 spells CASTEGTAYEQYF. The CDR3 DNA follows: TGTGCCAGCACGGAAGGGACCGCCTACGAGCAGTACTTC.

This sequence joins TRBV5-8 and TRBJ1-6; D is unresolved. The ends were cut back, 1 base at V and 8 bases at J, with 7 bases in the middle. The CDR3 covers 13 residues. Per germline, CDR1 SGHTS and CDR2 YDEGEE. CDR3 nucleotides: TGTGCCAGCAGCTTGAAAGGGTATTCACCCCTCCACTTT. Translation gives CASSLKGYSPLHF.

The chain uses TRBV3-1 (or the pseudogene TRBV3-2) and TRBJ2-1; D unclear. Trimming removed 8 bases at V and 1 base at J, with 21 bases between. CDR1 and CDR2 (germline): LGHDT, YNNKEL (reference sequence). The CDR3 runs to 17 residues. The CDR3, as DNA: TGTGCCAGCCGCCCGAGCCAACTCCGCCGATCCTACAATGAGCAGTTCTTC. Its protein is CASRPSQLRRSYNEQFF.

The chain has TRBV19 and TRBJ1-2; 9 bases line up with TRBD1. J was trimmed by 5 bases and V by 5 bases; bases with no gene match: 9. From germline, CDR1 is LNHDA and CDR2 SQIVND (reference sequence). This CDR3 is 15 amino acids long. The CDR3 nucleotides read TGTGCCAGTAGTGCTACCGGGACAGGGTGGTATGGCTACACCTTC. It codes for CASSATGTGWYGYTF.

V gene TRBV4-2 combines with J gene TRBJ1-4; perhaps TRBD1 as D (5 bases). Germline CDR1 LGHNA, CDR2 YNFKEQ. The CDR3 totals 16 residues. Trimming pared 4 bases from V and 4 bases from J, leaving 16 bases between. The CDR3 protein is CASSPLDGGGNEKLFF. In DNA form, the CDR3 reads TGTGCCAGCAGCCCTCTTGATGGGGGAGGTAATGAAAAACTGTTTTTT.

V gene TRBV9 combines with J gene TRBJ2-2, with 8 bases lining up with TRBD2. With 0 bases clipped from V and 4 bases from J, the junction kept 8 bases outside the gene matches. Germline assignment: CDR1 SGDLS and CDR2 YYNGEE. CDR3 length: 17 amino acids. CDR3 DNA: TGTGCCAGCAGCGTAGGACCGGGGGGGGCCCTCACCGGGGAGCTGTTTTTT. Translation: CASSVGPGGALTGELFF.

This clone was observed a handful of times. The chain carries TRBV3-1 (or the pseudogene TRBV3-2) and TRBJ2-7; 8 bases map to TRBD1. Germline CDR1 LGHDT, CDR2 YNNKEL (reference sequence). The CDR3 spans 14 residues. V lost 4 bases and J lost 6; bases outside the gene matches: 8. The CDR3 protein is CASSRPGQEGEQYF. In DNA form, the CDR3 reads TGTGCCAGCAGCCGACCGGGACAGGAGGGCGAGCAGTACTTC.

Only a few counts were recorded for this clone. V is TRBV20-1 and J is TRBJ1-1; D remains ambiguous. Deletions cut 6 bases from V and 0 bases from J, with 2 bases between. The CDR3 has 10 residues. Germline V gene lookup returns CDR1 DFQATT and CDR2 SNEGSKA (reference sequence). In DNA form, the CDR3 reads TGCAGTGCCCTGAACACTGAAGCTTTCTTT. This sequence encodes CSALNTEAFF.

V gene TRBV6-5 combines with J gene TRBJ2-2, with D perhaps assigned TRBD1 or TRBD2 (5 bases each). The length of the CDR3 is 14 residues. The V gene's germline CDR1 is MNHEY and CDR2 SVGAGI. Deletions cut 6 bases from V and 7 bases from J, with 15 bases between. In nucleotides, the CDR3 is TGTGCCAGCAGGGGGAGCCTAAGGGGCGGGGAGCTGTTTTTT. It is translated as CASRGSLRGGELFF.

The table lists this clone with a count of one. The CDR3 sequence is CASRARGNTEAFF. Here the CDR3 DNA reads TGTGCCAGCAGGGCTCGGGGGAACACTGAAGCTTTCTTT. This chain connects TRBV11-1 to TRBJ1-1; D is unclear. The CDR3 has 13 residues. The germline V gene has CDR1 SGHAT and CDR2 FQDESV (reference sequence). V was clipped by 6 bases and J by 1 base, with 9 bases between them.

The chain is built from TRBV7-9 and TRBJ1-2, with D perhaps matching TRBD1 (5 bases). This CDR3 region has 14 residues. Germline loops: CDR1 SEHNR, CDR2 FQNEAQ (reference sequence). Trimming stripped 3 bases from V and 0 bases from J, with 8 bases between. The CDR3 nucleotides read TGTGCCAGCAGCTTTTCAGGGTCTAACTATGGCTACACCTTC. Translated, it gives CASSFSGSNYGYTF.

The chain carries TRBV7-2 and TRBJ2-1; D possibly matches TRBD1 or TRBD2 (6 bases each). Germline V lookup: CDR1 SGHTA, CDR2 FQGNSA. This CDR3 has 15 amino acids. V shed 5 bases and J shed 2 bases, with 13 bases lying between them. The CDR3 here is CASSIEGGAYNEQFF. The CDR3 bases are TGTGCCAGCAGCATAGAGGGGGGCGCCTACAATGAGCAGTTCTTC.

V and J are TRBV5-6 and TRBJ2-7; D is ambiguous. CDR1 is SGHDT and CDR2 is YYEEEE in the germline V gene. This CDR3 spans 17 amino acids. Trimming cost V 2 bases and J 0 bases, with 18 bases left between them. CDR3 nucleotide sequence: TGTGCCAGCAGCTTAGGTCTCTCAGGTCGGAACTCCTACGAGCAGTACTTC. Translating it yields CASSLGLSGRNSYEQYF.

The CDR3 is CASRTSGTANGYTF. In DNA, the CDR3 is TGTGCCAGCAGAACCTCCGGGACAGCAAACGGCTACACCTTC. The rearrangement uses TRBV6-5 and TRBJ1-2; 7 bases agree with TRBD1. Germline V gene sequence: CDR1 MNHEY, CDR2 SVGAGI. V trimming: 6 bases; J trimming: 8 bases; junction bases outside the gene matches: 12. This CDR3 is built from 14 residues.

The CDR3 sequence: CASSDMRASMNTEAFF. In DNA form, the CDR3 reads TGTGCCAGCAGTGACATGAGGGCATCTATGAACACTGAAGCTTTCTTT. The rearrangement links TRBV2 to TRBJ1-1; D not certain. The CDR3 extends over 16 amino acids. Germline V lookup: CDR1 SNHLY, CDR2 FYNNEI. Trimming left V 3 bases short and J 0 bases short, with 14 bases between.

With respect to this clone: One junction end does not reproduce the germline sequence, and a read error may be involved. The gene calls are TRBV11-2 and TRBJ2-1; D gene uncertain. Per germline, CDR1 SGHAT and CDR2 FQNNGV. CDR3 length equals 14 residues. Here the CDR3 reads CASSLVFSNKEQFF. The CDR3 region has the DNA TGTGCCAGCAGCTTAGTTTTCTCCAACAAGGAGCAGTTCTTC.

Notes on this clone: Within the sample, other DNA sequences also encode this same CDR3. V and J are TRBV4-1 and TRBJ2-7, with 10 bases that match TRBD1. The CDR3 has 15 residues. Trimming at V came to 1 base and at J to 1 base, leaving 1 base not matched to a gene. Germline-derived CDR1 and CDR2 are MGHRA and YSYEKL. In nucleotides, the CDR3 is TGCGCCAGCAGCCAAGGGGACAGGGGATCCTACGAGCAGTACTTC. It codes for CASSQGDRGSYEQYF.

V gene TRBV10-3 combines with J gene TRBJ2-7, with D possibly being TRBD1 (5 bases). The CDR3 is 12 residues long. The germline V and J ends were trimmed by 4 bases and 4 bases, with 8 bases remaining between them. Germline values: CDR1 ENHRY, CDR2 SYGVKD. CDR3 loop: CAISVSGYEQYF. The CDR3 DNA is TGTGCCATCAGTGTATCAGGGTACGAGCAGTACTTC.

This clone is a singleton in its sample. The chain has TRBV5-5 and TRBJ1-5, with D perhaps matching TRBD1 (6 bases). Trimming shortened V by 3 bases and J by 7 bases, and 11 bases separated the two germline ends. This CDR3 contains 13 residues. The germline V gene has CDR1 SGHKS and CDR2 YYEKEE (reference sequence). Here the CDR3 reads CASSWEGDQPQHF. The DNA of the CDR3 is TGTGCCAGCAGCTGGGAGGGGGACCAGCCCCAGCATTTT.